The entry below gives a single T cell receptor (beta chain) sequence along with its context. The sample originates from a study of blood T cell repertoires in COVID-19. About the research overall: Spain, Italy and the United States supplied samples that represented acute and convalescent COVID-19. Sample material is recorded as cDNA or gDNA derived from T cells, B-cell-depleted T cells, or PBMCs.

The germline gives CDR1 MNHNY, CDR2 SVGAGI (reference sequence). Trimming at V came to 2 bases and at J to 6 bases, leaving 7 bases not matched to a gene. CDR3 length: 16 amino acids. The authors' processing: Estimation of nucleated cell counts was performed using reference gene primer amplification. Assay: immunoSEQ multiplex PCR; the TCRdb copy retains only in-frame clones and omits some. Clonal size and the V and J genes are those of that table, whereas D and trimming came from the DNA. Of 50,000 to 70,000 clones listed, around nine tenths are singletons. Sequencing was done on a sample of peripheral blood. The TCR comes from a woman aged 65 to 85 with active COVID-19. This chain links TRBV6-6 with TRBJ1-6, with TRBD1 identical over 7 bases. CDR3 sequence: CASSYGGQPTNSPLHF. The CDR3 DNA reads as TGTGCCAGCAGTTACGGGGGACAGCCGACTAATTCACCCCTCCACTTT.